The 20 T cell receptor beta chains listed next were all sequenced from one sample in a study of blood T cell repertoires in COVID-19 (dated by TCRdb to 2020 to 2021). Libraries came from the immunoSEQ multiplex PCR assay. TCRdb carries this immuneACCESS record with in-frame sequences only. Its versions omit some clonotypes, under half of them owing to an unresolved V gene in the studies checked, with the rest unexplained. The sample yields 410,000 or so clones; 86% were counted once. Of the sample, more than 1.4% is held by the ten largest clones. The specimen was peripheral blood. All receptors derive from a woman aged 25 to 39 with active or convalescent COVID-19.

The rearrangement joins TRBV7-9 to TRBJ1-2, with 10 bases identical to TRBD1. The junction had 10 bases not matched to a gene; V was cut back by 2 bases and J by 4 bases. This CDR3 has 17 amino acids. CDR1 and CDR2 (germline): SEHNR, FQNEAQ (reference sequence). CDR3 nucleotide sequence: TGTGCCAGCAGCTTACCAACCCGGGACAGGGGAATCTATGGCTACACCTTC. It yields the protein CASSLPTRDRGIYGYTF.

The chain is built from TRBV30 and TRBJ1-1; 10 bases are shared with TRBD1. This CDR3 spans 12 amino acids. CDR1 GTSNPN and CDR2 SVGIG come from the germline V gene (reference sequence). Germline trimming cut 8 bases from V and 4 bases from J; bases unmatched to any gene: 4. The CDR3 bases are TGTGCCACGGACAGGGGGGTCACTGAAGCTTTCTTT. Amino acid sequence: CATDRGVTEAFF.

As to this clone: The sample has other DNA sequences that encode this CDR3 too. The V and J genes are TRBV2 and TRBJ1-1; D remains ambiguous. The CDR3 covers 13 residues. Germline V gives CDR1 SNHLY, CDR2 FYNNEI. Trimming cost V 5 bases and J 0 bases, with 7 bases left between them. CDR3 region: CASSLSMNTEAFF. As DNA, the CDR3 is TGTGCCAGCAGTTTAAGCATGAACACTGAAGCTTTCTTT.

The V and J genes are TRBV19 and TRBJ1-2, with D possibly being TRBD1 (5 bases). The CDR3 is made up of 12 amino acids. With 4 bases removed from V and 4 bases from J, the gap between germline ends came to 7 bases. Per the germline V gene, CDR1 is LNHDA and CDR2 is SQIVND (reference sequence). CDR3 DNA sequence: TGTGCCAGTAGTAGACAGATCTATGGCTACACCTTC. This gives the protein CASSRQIYGYTF.

V and J are TRBV2 and TRBJ1-2; no reliable D call. V was cut by 3 bases and J by 0 bases, with 5 bases left in between. This CDR3 spans 13 amino acids. Germline V gene lookup returns CDR1 SNHLY and CDR2 FYNNEI. The CDR3 here is CASSDGANYGYTF. As DNA, the CDR3 is TGTGCCAGCAGTGACGGTGCTAACTATGGCTACACCTTC.

This chain joins TRBV18 and TRBJ1-4; unclear D gene. CDR1 is KGHSH and CDR2 is LQKENI in the germline V gene. The CDR3 spans 14 residues. With 5 bases removed from V and 7 bases from J, the gap between germline ends came to 14 bases. This CDR3 reads CASSTLESGEKLFF. In nucleotides, the CDR3 is TGTGCCAGCTCAACCTTAGAGTCGGGTGAAAAACTGTTTTTT. Supplemented by reference TRBV18 and TRBJ1-4, the full variable domain reads NAGVMQNPRHLVRRRGQEARLRCSPMKGHSHVYWYRQLPEEGLKFMVYLQKENIIDESGMPKERFSAEFPKEGPSILRIQQVVRGDSAAYFCASSTLESGEKLFFGSGTQLSVL.

This clone has a handful of counts. The chain employs TRBV7-9 and TRBJ2-7, with 9 bases lining up with TRBD1. Germline loops: CDR1 SEHNR, CDR2 FQNEAQ (reference sequence). V was clipped by 4 bases and J by 2 bases; unmatched bases: 9. CDR3 length equals 16 residues. CDR3 coding DNA: TGTGCCAGCAGCTCCTATCCGGGACAGGGTACCTACGAGCAGTACTTC. This codes for CASSSYPGQGTYEQYF.

The J gene is TRBJ2-3, the V gene TRBV9; 13 bases are shared with TRBD2. Germline-derived CDR1 and CDR2 are SGDLS and YYNGEE. After removal of 0 bases from V and 2 bases from J, the junction contained 3 bases not matched to a gene. The CDR3 consists of 17 residues. The CDR3 DNA is TGTGCCAGCAGCGTAGGACTAGCGGGGGGCCTCACAGATACGCAGTATTTT. This encodes CASSVGLAGGLTDTQYF.

The chain has TRBV5-4 and TRBJ2-1; possible D gene TRBD1, 5 bases. Germline V gene lookup returns CDR1 SGHNT and CDR2 YYREEE (reference sequence). The CDR3 is 15 residues long. The V and J ends lost 2 bases and 2 bases respectively, with 11 bases between them. CDR3 amino acids: CASSLGQGPYNEQFF. DNA of the CDR3: TGTGCCAGCAGCTTAGGGCAGGGCCCCTACAATGAGCAGTTCTTC.

The sample holds one count of this clone. This chain's CDR3 is CASSLTGGDIQYF. The CDR3 nucleotides read TGCGCCAGCAGCTTGACAGGGGGCGACATTCAGTACTTC. V and J are TRBV5-1 and TRBJ2-4; 9 bases align to TRBD1. The ends lost 1 base at V and 8 bases at J; junction bases unmatched: 1. Germline lookup yields CDR1 SGHRS and CDR2 YFSETQ. This CDR3 spans 13 amino acids.

V gene TRBV7-2 combines with J gene TRBJ1-1; D unresolved. Germline assignment: CDR1 SGHTA and CDR2 FQGNSA. Trimming cost V 2 bases and J 7 bases, with 14 bases left between them. The CDR3 consists of 14 residues. CDR3 sequence reads: CASSLYAPGYEAFF. The CDR3 DNA sequence: TGTGCCAGCAGCTTATACGCGCCAGGTTATGAAGCTTTCTTT.

The chain recombines TRBV4-2 with TRBJ2-4, with 9 bases lining up with TRBD2. CDR1 and CDR2 (germline): LGHNA, YNFKEQ. This CDR3 is built from 17 residues. With 3 bases clipped from V and 5 bases from J, the junction kept 11 bases outside the gene matches. CDR3 DNA sequence: TGTGCCAGCAGCCAGCTTCTAGCGGGACGGGACGAAAACATTCAGTACTTC. This translates into CASSQLLAGRDENIQYF.

The chain joins TRBV30 to TRBJ1-5; 11 nucleotides agree with TRBD1. Per the germline V gene, CDR1 is GTSNPN and CDR2 is SVGIG (reference sequence). With V trimmed by 2 bases and J by 7 bases, 7 bases remained unmatched. The CDR3 contains 15 residues. This CDR3 is CAWSSGQGAKQPQHF. The CDR3 DNA reads as TGTGCCTGGAGTTCAGGACAGGGGGCGAAGCAGCCCCAGCATTTT.

J is TRBJ2-3 and V is TRBV24-1; the match to TRBD2 covers 10 bases. Germline V gene data show CDR1 as KGHDR and CDR2 as SFDVKD. V lost 5 bases, J lost 0 bases, and 7 bases stayed unmatched. The CDR3 covers 17 residues. The chain's CDR3 is CATSAPSGGLSTDTQYF. CDR3 sequence (DNA): TGTGCCACCAGTGCGCCTAGCGGGGGCCTAAGCACAGATACGCAGTATTTT.

The chain carries TRBV11-2 and TRBJ2-7, with 9 nucleotides matching TRBD1. Trimming took 5 bases from V and 4 from J; bases not matched to a gene: 3. CDR1 SGHAT and CDR2 FQNNGV come from the germline V gene. This CDR3 is 13 amino acids long. CDR3 nucleotide sequence: TGTGCCAGCAGCGTGGACAGGGGTTACGAGCAGTACTTC. As protein: CASSVDRGYEQYF.

This sequence joins TRBV5-1 and TRBJ2-7; 7 bases line up with TRBD1. Germline loops: CDR1 SGHRS, CDR2 YFSETQ. The length of the CDR3 is 14 residues. The junction had 7 bases not matched to a gene; V was cut back by 4 bases and J by 3 bases. DNA of the CDR3: TGCGCCAGCAGCGAAAGACAGGGTCACTACGAGCAGTACTTC. Translated, it gives CASSERQGHYEQYF.

The chain carries TRBV19 and TRBJ2-1, with D perhaps matching TRBD1 (6 bases). The germline V and J ends were trimmed by 6 bases and 3 bases, with 24 bases remaining between them. The CDR3 length is 18 residues. CDR1 is LNHDA, CDR2 SQIVND, per germline (reference sequence). The CDR3 coding sequence is TGTGCCAGTAGGACAGGACGTGGTGGTGGTCGAAACTACAATGAGCAGTTCTTC. It encodes CASRTGRGGGRNYNEQFF.

The V call is TRBV5-1, the J call TRBJ1-1, with no clear D. The CDR3 covers 13 residues. V was clipped by 1 base and J by 1 base, with 5 bases between them. Germline V gene data show CDR1 as SGHRS and CDR2 as YFSETQ. CDR3 residues: CASSLFQNTEAFF. The CDR3, as DNA: TGCGCCAGCAGCTTGTTCCAGAACACTGAAGCTTTCTTT.

The chain carries TRBV18 and TRBJ1-1; D unclear. The CDR3 covers 16 residues. Germline CDR1 KGHSH, CDR2 LQKENI. Trimming pared 2 bases from V and 0 bases from J, leaving 13 bases between. CDR3 sequence (DNA): TGTGCCAGCTCACCATCCAGACAAACGCTGAACACTGAAGCTTTCTTT. Protein product: CASSPSRQTLNTEAFF.

The V and J genes are TRBV6-1 and TRBJ2-1, with TRBD1 matching over 7 bases. Germline CDR1 MNHNS, CDR2 SASEGT. The CDR3 totals 12 residues. Trimming removed 8 bases from V and 6 bases from J; junction bases left unmatched: 4. The CDR3 DNA reads TGTGCCAGCGCGACAGGGCCCAATGAGCAGTTCTTC. It specifies CASATGPNEQFF.